What follows are 10 T cell receptor beta chains derived from one specimen sequenced in a study of Graves' ophthalmopathy and Graves' hyperthyroidism. Researchers took RNA transcripts and amplified TCR beta CDR3 regions from them. The first-round RT-PCR employed HTBI primers together with the Qiagen OneStep RT-PCR kit. A multiplex PCR was then performed as the second round. One entry per CDR3 protein results from TCRdb running MiXCR on the multiplex PCR reads. Among 300,000 to 450,000 distinct CDR3 sequences listed, 15% to 20% were seen once. The sequencing sample was made of peripheral blood. The receptors were sampled from an adult woman with stable Graves' hyperthyroidism.

The V gene is TRBV6-5, the J gene TRBJ2-4; D may be TRBD2 (6 bases). Germline CDR1 is MNHEY and CDR2 is SVGAGI. The length of the CDR3 is 15 residues. The V gene lost 0 bases and the J gene lost 7 bases, with 13 bases spanning the gap. Here the CDR3 DNA reads TGTGCCAGCAGTTACTCTGAAGGGAGCGGGAACATTCAGTACTTC. Translating it yields CASSYSEGSGNIQYF.

The chain links TRBV6-1 to TRBJ1-2; D gene unclear. Trimming shortened V by 6 bases and J by 4 bases, and 15 bases separated the two germline ends. The CDR3 contains 14 residues. Germline V gene sequence: CDR1 MNHNS, CDR2 SASEGT. The CDR3 reads CASRPNRGIYGYTF. CDR3 nucleotides: TGTGCCAGCAGGCCGAACAGAGGTATCTATGGCTACACCTTC.

The gene calls are TRBV6-1 and TRBJ1-1; D unresolved. Germline lookup yields CDR1 MNHNS and CDR2 SASEGT. CDR3 length: 13 residues. The V end was cut by 10 bases, the J end by 1 base, with 13 bases between. The CDR3 reads CATLIPRNTEAFF. The DNA for the CDR3 is TGTGCCACCTTGATCCCCCGGAACACTGAAGCTTTCTTT.

The sample holds one count of this clonotype. CDR3 coding DNA: TGTGCCAGCAGTGACAGACAGGGAGGTGACACTGAAGCTTTCTTT. This gives the protein CASSDRQGGDTEAFF. The chain uses TRBV28 and TRBJ1-1; 7 bases agree with TRBD1. Germline CDR1 MDHEN, CDR2 SYDVKM. The length of the CDR3 is 15 residues. V gave up 5 bases and J gave up 3 bases; unmatched junction bases: 9.

This chain links TRBV20-1 with TRBJ2-1, with D maybe TRBD2 (6 bases). Germline CDR1 DFQATT, CDR2 SNEGSKA (reference sequence). Trimming stripped 3 bases from V and 5 bases from J, with 11 bases between. This CDR3 comprises 13 residues. CDR3 DNA sequence: TGCAGTGCTAGGGAGGGGAAAAACAATGAGCAGTTCTTC. As protein: CSAREGKNNEQFF.

This clonotype was seen ten or more times. The rearrangement links TRBV7-3 to TRBJ2-7; no firm D call. Looked up from germline, CDR1 is SGHTA and CDR2 is FQGTGA. This CDR3 contains 13 residues. V was trimmed by 1 base and J by 6 bases, leaving 10 bases between them. The CDR3: CASSLMGFGEQYF. The DNA for the CDR3 is TGTGCCAGCAGCTTAATGGGTTTCGGCGAGCAGTACTTC.

In its sample, this clonotype was seen many times. The chain is built from TRBV7-2 and TRBJ1-1; TRBD1 agrees at 10 bases. The CDR3 has 16 residues. V lost 5 bases and J lost 5; bases outside the gene matches: 11. CDR1 is SGHTA, CDR2 FQGNSA, per germline. CDR3 sequence reads: CASSPWTGGPGTEAFF. CDR3 bases: TGTGCCAGCAGCCCATGGACAGGGGGTCCGGGAACTGAAGCTTTCTTT. Filled out from reference TRBV7-2 and TRBJ1-1, the complete variable domain reads GAGVSQSPSNKVTEKGKDVELRCDPISGHTALYWYRQSLGQGLEFLIYFQGNSAPDKSGLPSDRFSAERTGGSVSTLTIQRTQQEDSAVYLCASSPWTGGPGTEAFFGQGTRLTVV.

In this sample, this clonotype turned up many times. The rearrangement joins TRBV6-2 or TRBV6-3 to TRBJ2-7; 10 bases fit TRBD2. The trim removed 5 bases at V and 4 bases at J, leaving 2 bases unmatched. This CDR3 has 13 amino acids. Germline CDR1 MNHEY, CDR2 SVGEGT. CDR3 protein: CASSASGSYEQYF. Here the CDR3 DNA reads TGTGCCAGCAGTGCTAGCGGGAGTTACGAGCAGTACTTC.

Regarding this clonotype: This could be a read error, since a much larger clone is one nucleotide away. The rearrangement joins TRBV19 to TRBJ1-5; D uncertain. Germline values: CDR1 LNHDA, CDR2 SQIVND (reference sequence). Trimming left V 10 bases short and J 6 bases short, with 19 bases between. This CDR3 contains 14 residues. The CDR3 DNA is TGTGCCACTAAACTCGCAGTGTTGAGTCAGCCCCAGCATTTT. Protein product: CATKLAVLSQPQHF.

This clonotype showed up many times. The V call is TRBV4-2, the J call TRBJ2-2; D ambiguous. Germline V gene sequence: CDR1 LGHNA, CDR2 YNFKEQ. Trimming cost V 0 bases and J 0 bases, with 11 bases left between them. This CDR3 has 17 amino acids. CDR3 residues: CASSQDRELTNTGELFF. The CDR3 coding sequence is TGTGCCAGCAGCCAAGATCGCGAACTGACGAACACCGGGGAGCTGTTTTTT.